This T cell receptor beta chain stems from a study of blood T cells in healthy people across ages. The CDR3 sequence is 15 residues long. The V gene's germline CDR1 is MNHEY and CDR2 SVGAGI. V lost 6 bases, J lost 3 bases, and 16 bases lay in between. This clonotype occurred a few times. A sample-barcoded 5' primer and a J-beta primer mix were used in a second PCR of roughly 7 to 12 cycles. TCRdb re-called the 5' RACE reads with MiXCR, one entry per CDR3 protein. The sample comprises just over 1 million distinct CDR3 sequences, more than 40% of which are singletons, and about 20% rests with the top ten.

Sequences were obtained from blood. The origin of this receptor is a woman in her sixties or seventies in good health. The genes are TRBV6-5 and TRBJ2-3, with a tentative D call TRBD1 (7 bases). The CDR3 sequence is CASSAQGGVTDTQYF. CDR3 coding DNA: TGTGCCAGCAGCGCGCAGGGGGGTGTGACAGATACGCAGTATTTT.